Each of the 15 T cell receptor beta chains below was sequenced from the same sample in a study of cytomegalovirus exposure and HLA in healthy donors. 13 Jbeta primers and 60 Vbeta primers were used for the PCR. Repertoires were generated with immunoSEQ multiplex PCR, while TCRdb's copy carries only in-frame clones and drops some. The sample has under 200,000 clones, around 78% seen once. The source material was PBMCs. These TCRs come from a woman in her forties or fifties in good health and CMV-seropositive.

This chain joins TRBV10-1 and TRBJ2-4, with D perhaps TRBD1 (7 bases). The CDR3 runs to 18 residues. CDR1 is WNHNN, CDR2 SYGVQD, per germline (reference sequence). The ends were cut back, 4 bases at V and 12 bases at J, with 31 bases in the middle. The CDR3 protein is CASSGRGYRVRGGDSQYF. The CDR3 coding sequence is TGCGCCAGCAGTGGGCGCGGCTACAGGGTACGAGGCGGGGACAGTCAGTACTTC.

The CDR3 here is CASSKLAGAGNEQFF. CDR3 sequence (DNA): TGTGCCAGCAGCAAACTAGCGGGGGCGGGGAATGAGCAGTTCTTC. The chain joins TRBV2 to TRBJ2-1; 11 bases agree with TRBD2. V lost 6 bases to trimming and J lost 7 bases; unmatched junction nucleotides: 8. Germline V CDR1 and CDR2: SNHLY, FYNNEI. This CDR3 has 15 amino acids.

The V gene is TRBV19, the J gene TRBJ1-4; a possible D gene is TRBD1 (5 bases). Trimming left V 5 bases short and J 8 bases short, with 24 bases between. The CDR3 has 17 amino acids. Per germline, CDR1 LNHDA and CDR2 SQIVND (reference sequence). CDR3 residues: CASSLRPGGGINEKLFF. The CDR3, as DNA: TGTGCCAGTAGTCTTCGCCCCGGTGGGGGGATTAACGAAAAACTGTTTTTT.

The sample holds one count of this clone. One junction end disagrees with the germline gene, perhaps due to a read error. The genes are TRBV7-7 and TRBJ2-7; D possibly corresponds to TRBD2 (5 bases). This CDR3 is built from 14 residues. The germline V gene has CDR1 SSHAT and CDR2 FNYEAQ (reference sequence). The CDR3 DNA reads as TGTGCTAGCAGCTTAGCGCACGGGTCCTACGAGCAGTACTTC. Translation: CASSLAHGSYEQYF.

The chain uses TRBV9 and TRBJ2-7; TRBD1 is a possible D gene (8 bases). V lost 3 bases and J lost 2, with 12 bases in between. CDR3 length equals 14 residues. Germline V gene sequence: CDR1 SGDLS, CDR2 YYNGEE. CDR3 in DNA: TGTGCCAGCAGCGCTACAGGGGGGGCCTACGAGCAGTACTTC. Its protein product is CASSATGGAYEQYF.

In DNA, the CDR3 is TGTGCCAGCAGCTTACCGGGGGTGGGATATGGCTACACCTTC. Translating gives CASSLPGVGYGYTF. V and J are TRBV7-2 and TRBJ1-2; a weak D match, TRBD1 (5 bases). The CDR3 is made up of 14 amino acids. V was shortened by 2 bases and J by 5 bases, with 12 bases between the two germline ends. Germline lookup yields CDR1 SGHTA and CDR2 FQGNSA.

V usage is TRBV18 and J usage is TRBJ1-5, with 8 bases identical to TRBD1. Germline V gene sequence: CDR1 KGHSH, CDR2 LQKENI. CDR3 length: 16 amino acids. Trimming cost V 3 bases and J 2 bases; bases outside gene matches: 6. The CDR3 coding sequence is TGTGCCAGCTCACCGGGGGACAGGCTTGGCAATCAGCCCCAGCATTTT. This translates into CASSPGDRLGNQPQHF.

This rearrangement joins TRBV11-3 to TRBJ2-7; 9 bases map to TRBD2. CDR1 is SGHNT, CDR2 YENEEA, per germline. The CDR3 length is 15 residues. V trimming: 1 base; J trimming: 5 bases; junction bases outside the gene matches: 6. CDR3 in DNA: TGTGCCAGCAGCTTAGTGGCGGGGGGGCCCAACGAGCAGTACTTC. Translation: CASSLVAGGPNEQYF.

The gene calls are TRBV19 and TRBJ2-2; 13 nucleotides align to TRBD2. Germline CDR1 LNHDA, CDR2 SQIVND (reference sequence). Germline trimming cut 9 bases from V and 7 bases from J; bases unmatched to any gene: 5. This CDR3 region has 14 residues. In nucleotides, the CDR3 is TGTGCCAGCACTAGCGGGAGGGCCGGCGGGGAGCTGTTTTTT. Its translation: CASTSGRAGGELFF. Combining the CDR3 with reference TRBV19 and TRBJ2-2 gives the whole variable domain DGGITQSPKYLFRKEGQNVTLSCEQNLNHDAMYWYRQDPGQGLRLIYYSQIVNDFQKGDIAEGYSVSREKKESFPLTVTSAQKNPTAFYLCASTSGRAGGELFFGEGSRLTVL.

The rearrangement joins TRBV7-2 to TRBJ1-1; tentative D call: TRBD1 (6 bases). The CDR3 is 13 residues long. The V and J ends lost 10 bases and 0 bases respectively, with 12 bases between them. CDR1 and CDR2 from the germline V gene are SGHTA and FQGNSA. CDR3 coding DNA: TGTGCCACAGCAGGGGACATGAACACTGAAGCTTTCTTT. Its protein product is CATAGDMNTEAFF. The full variable domain, with the rest looked up from reference TRBV7-2 and TRBJ1-1, is GAGVSQSPSNKVTEKGKDVELRCDPISGHTALYWYRQSLGQGLEFLIYFQGNSAPDKSGLPSDRFSAERTGGSVSTLTIQRTQQEDSAVYLCATAGDMNTEAFFGQGTRLTVV.

Notes on this clone: One junction end does not reproduce the germline sequence, and a read error may be involved. V and J are TRBV28 and TRBJ2-7; TRBD2 matches 9 bases. CDR3 length: 16 residues. Germline V gene data show CDR1 as MDHEN and CDR2 as SYDVKM. This CDR3 reads CTSSMLSGSFSYEQYF. The CDR3 DNA reads TGTACCAGCAGCATGCTTAGCGGGAGCTTTTCCTACGAGCAGTACTTC.

This clone was counted only a few times. This chain connects TRBV5-6 to TRBJ1-5, with unresolved D. This CDR3 has 12 residues. The V end was cut by 3 bases, the J end by 7 bases, with 8 bases between. From germline, CDR1 is SGHDT and CDR2 YYEEEE. CDR3: CASSSGYQPQHF. The CDR3 bases are TGTGCCAGCAGCTCCGGGTACCAGCCCCAGCATTTT.

In DNA, the CDR3 is TGTGCCATCAGTCCAAGCGGGAGGGAGTACGAGCAGTACTTC. Translating it yields CAISPSGREYEQYF. The V gene is TRBV10-3, the J gene TRBJ2-7, with 10 nucleotides matching TRBD2. Losses at the gene ends were 5 bases for V and 4 bases for J; bases not matched to a gene: 5. The CDR3 covers 14 residues. The germline gives CDR1 ENHRY, CDR2 SYGVKD.

The chain carries TRBV21-1 and TRBJ2-7; TRBD1 is the table's D call, not checked against the DNA. TRBV21-1 counts as a pseudogene. The CDR3 consists of 18 residues. The CDR3 spells CASSPGQGRGGNFYEQYF. The CDR3 DNA reads TGTGCCAGCAGCCCGGGACAGGGACGAGGCGGGAACTTCTACGAGCAGTACTTC.

DNA for the CDR3: TGTGCCAGTAGTATGGACAGCTCCTACAATGAGCAGTTCTTC. This translates into CASSMDSSYNEQFF. The chain employs TRBV19 and TRBJ2-1; tentatively, D is TRBD1 (6 bases). CDR1 is LNHDA, CDR2 SQIVND, per germline (reference sequence). Trimming left V 3 bases short and J 0 bases short, with 6 bases between. CDR3 size: 14 residues.